The 17 T cell receptor beta chains listed next were all sequenced from one sample in a study of blood T cell repertoires in COVID-19. Using immunoSEQ multiplex PCR, the repertoire was profiled, and TCRdb retains in-frame clones only, with some absent. The data hold about 140,000 clones, with 88% observed a single time. The material sequenced was peripheral blood. The receptors shown here come from a man aged 50 to 60 with active or convalescent COVID-19.

The chain uses TRBV6-5 and TRBJ1-1; weak D call: TRBD1 (6 bases). V dropped 6 bases and J dropped 5 bases, with 13 bases sitting between them. From germline, CDR1 is MNHEY and CDR2 SVGAGI. The CDR3 consists of 13 residues. The CDR3 sequence is CASSMNRDTEAFF. CDR3 nucleotides: TGTGCCAGCAGCATGAACAGGGATACTGAAGCTTTCTTT.

In this sample, this clone turned up a few times. The chain carries TRBV7-6 and TRBJ2-2, with TRBD1 matching 7 bases. The V and J ends lost 3 bases and 0 bases, in that order; junction bases with no gene match: 1. The CDR3 runs 15 residues. The V gene's germline CDR1 is SGHVS and CDR2 FNYEAQ. CDR3 protein: CASSFQGANTGELFF. The CDR3 bases are TGTGCCAGCAGCTTCCAGGGGGCGAACACCGGGGAGCTGTTTTTT.

The rearrangement uses TRBV10-3 and TRBJ1-5; D gene uncertain. V was pared by 2 bases and J by 7 bases, with 9 bases between. The CDR3 sequence is 13 residues long. From germline, CDR1 is ENHRY and CDR2 SYGVKD. CDR3 coding DNA: TGTGCCATCAGTGAGGAGGGTTGGCAGCCCCAGCATTTT. Its protein is CAISEEGWQPQHF.

The chain combines TRBV28 with TRBJ2-3, with 10 bases matching TRBD1. V lost 7 bases to trimming and J lost 5 bases; unmatched junction nucleotides: 6. Germline loops: CDR1 MDHEN, CDR2 SYDVKM. This CDR3 comprises 14 residues. CDR3 coding DNA: TGTGCCAGCACCCGGGACAGGGGAAGAGATACGCAGTATTTT. Translated: CASTRDRGRDTQYF. The whole variable domain, filled in from reference TRBV28 and TRBJ2-3, reads DVKVTQSSRYLVKRTGEKVFLECVQDMDHENMFWYRQDPGLGLRLIYFSYDVKMKEKGDIPEGYSVSREKKERFSLILESASTNQTSMYLCASTRDRGRDTQYFGPGTRLTVL.

This clone was counted a single time. The gene calls are TRBV28 and TRBJ2-5; tentatively, D is TRBD2 (6 bases). This CDR3 comprises 15 residues. Trimming took 2 bases from V and 4 from J, leaving 14 bases between them. Per germline, CDR1 MDHEN and CDR2 SYDVKM. Written as DNA, the CDR3 is TGTGCCAGCAGTTTAGGTGGCAGGGAGGTAGAGACCCAGTACTTC. Amino acids: CASSLGGREVETQYF.

V and J are TRBV6-1 and TRBJ1-6, with D tentatively TRBD1 (5 bases). Germline V CDR1 and CDR2: MNHNS, SASEGT. The length of the CDR3 is 19 residues. V lost 4 bases and J lost 8, with 27 bases in between. The CDR3 spells CASSGSGRDWYNEDSPLHF. CDR3 coding DNA: TGTGCCAGCAGTGGGTCGGGGAGGGACTGGTATAATGAGGATTCACCCCTCCACTTT.

This chain connects TRBV30 to TRBJ2-7; D not resolved. Per the germline V gene, CDR1 is GTSNPN and CDR2 is SVGIG (reference sequence). The CDR3 is 14 residues long. The germline V and J ends were trimmed by 2 bases and 2 bases, with 13 bases remaining between them. CDR3 bases: TGTGCCTGGAGTCTTGGCATAATCGCCTACGAGCAGTACTTC. Its protein is CAWSLGIIAYEQYF. Based on the CDR3 plus reference TRBV30 and TRBJ2-7, the full variable domain is SQTIHQWPATLVQPVGSPLSLECTVEGTSNPNLYWYRQAAGRGLQLLFYSVGIGQISSEVPQNLSASRPQDRQFILSSKKLLLSDSGFYLCAWSLGIIAYEQYFGPGTRLTVT.

Concerning this clone itself: Germline and junction disagree at one end, which may indicate a read error. This chain links TRBV6-2 or TRBV6-3 with TRBJ2-7, with 7 bases lining up with TRBD1. The CDR3 runs to 12 residues. In germline, CDR1 is MNHEY, CDR2 SVGEGT. Here the CDR3 DNA reads TGTGCCAGCAGTCGACAGGGCTACGAGCCGTACTTC. This translates into CASSRQGYEPYF.

The V gene is TRBV5-6, the J gene TRBJ1-6; D remains unclear. The V gene lost 0 bases and the J gene lost 9 bases, with 13 bases spanning the gap. The CDR3 totals 15 residues. CDR1 and CDR2 from the germline V gene are SGHDT and YYEEEE. The CDR3 DNA follows: TGTGCCAGCAGCTTGGGAGGGTTTAGTGGTTCACCCCTCCACTTT. Encoded protein: CASSLGGFSGSPLHF.

The V gene is TRBV27, the J gene TRBJ2-1, with 11 bases fitting TRBD1. Trimming cost V 6 bases and J 4 bases; bases outside gene matches: 8. In germline, CDR1 is MNHEY, CDR2 SMNVEV (reference sequence). The CDR3 contains 16 residues. The CDR3 nucleotides read TGTGCCAGCAGAAAAAAAGGACAGGGGGCTTACAATGAGCAGTTCTTC. This sequence encodes CASRKKGQGAYNEQFF.

The table lists this clone with a count of one. V usage is TRBV28 and J usage is TRBJ1-4; a possible D gene is TRBD1 (5 bases). Trimming took off 3 bases at V and 8 bases at J, with 13 bases between the two ends. CDR1 MDHEN and CDR2 SYDVKM come from the germline V gene. This CDR3 spans 14 amino acids. CDR3 sequence (DNA): TGTGCCAGCAGTTTCGGAGGGGTAGGCGAAAAACTGTTTTTT. This codes for CASSFGGVGEKLFF.

The CDR3 nucleotides read TGTGCCAGCAGTTTAAGACTAGCGGTATCTAGCACAGATACGCAGTATTTT. Translation gives CASSLRLAVSSTDTQYF. The V gene is TRBV27, the J gene TRBJ2-3; 9 nucleotides agree with TRBD2. CDR1 MNHEY and CDR2 SMNVEV come from the germline V gene (reference sequence). V dropped 2 bases and J dropped 0; count of bases not matched to a gene: 6. The CDR3 length is 17 residues.

The rearrangement joins TRBV2 to TRBJ1-1, with TRBD1 matching over 11 bases. This CDR3 spans 15 amino acids. V lost 9 bases, J lost 5 bases, and 11 bases stayed unmatched. Per the germline V gene, CDR1 is SNHLY and CDR2 is FYNNEI. CDR3 sequence: CASDNGQGAATEAFF. In DNA form, the CDR3 reads TGTGCCAGTGATAACGGACAGGGGGCGGCGACTGAAGCTTTCTTT.

A note on this clone: Mismatch with germline at one junction end may stem from a read error. The chain links TRBV11-2 to TRBJ2-7; 9 bases align to TRBD1. CDR3 length equals 13 residues. Germline CDR1 and CDR2: SGHAT and FQNNGV. CDR3 amino acids: CASSLGNRGLENF. In DNA form, the CDR3 reads TGTGCCAGCAGCTTAGGGAACAGGGGGCTAGAAAACTTC.

This chain joins TRBV5-6 and TRBJ2-6, with D uncertain. V lost 1 base, J lost 0 bases, and 5 bases lay in between. The germline V gene encodes CDR1 SGHDT and CDR2 YYEEEE. The CDR3 is 15 residues long. In DNA, the CDR3 is TGTGCCAGCAGCTTGCGTAGCTCTGGGGCCAACGTCCTGACTTTC. This translates into CASSLRSSGANVLTF.

V and J are TRBV11-3 and TRBJ2-5, with D uncertain. Germline values: CDR1 SGHNT, CDR2 YENEEA. The CDR3 contains 13 residues. Trimming left V 2 bases short and J 2 bases short, with 6 bases between. The CDR3 region is CASSLRQQETQYF. The CDR3 DNA reads TGTGCCAGCAGCTTACGTCAGCAAGAGACCCAGTACTTC.

Here the CDR3 reads CASRLLAGVSNEQFF. Here the CDR3 DNA reads TGTGCCAGCAGACTTCTAGCGGGAGTGAGCAATGAGCAGTTCTTC. The gene calls are TRBV5-4 and TRBJ2-1; 10 bases agree with TRBD2. Germline CDR1 and CDR2: SGHNT and YYREEE (reference sequence). Trimming took 5 bases from V and 6 from J; bases not matched to a gene: 8. CDR3 length: 15 amino acids.